The subject of this entry is one TCR beta chain. The CDR3 totals 15 residues. Method: immunoSEQ multiplex PCR; TCRdb's copy keeps in-frame clones and lacks some. The table has more than 85,000 clones, around 84% seen once; the top ten hold 15%. This sample is part of a study of blood T cell repertoires in COVID-19. The V gene is TRBV21-1, the J gene TRBJ1-6; the table gives TRBD1 as D, unverified against the DNA. TRBV21-1 is tagged as a pseudogene. Sequenced input: peripheral blood. The receptor was derived from a woman aged 80 or over with acute or convalescent COVID-19. CDR3 bases: TGTGCCAGCAGCAGACGACAGGGCAATAATTCACCCCTCCACTTT. Translated, it gives CASSRRQGNNSPLHF.